This paragraph reports one T cell receptor (beta chain). This record comes from a study of blood T cell repertoires in COVID-19. Study context: PBMCs, B-cell-depleted T cells, or T cells were the source of the cDNA or gDNA that made up the material.

Methods used by the authors: How many nucleated cells were present was estimated from reference gene primer amplification. The data were produced by immunoSEQ multiplex PCR, yet TCRdb's version contains in-frame clones alone and is incomplete. V and J calls and clone size are those listed in that table; D and trimming were worked out from the DNA. The sample contains roughly 200,000 clones, 80% of which appear only once. The sample taken for sequencing was peripheral blood. The sequence derives from a man aged 60-69 years with acute or convalescent COVID-19.

This chain's CDR3 is CASSRPGLNGNTIYF. The CDR3 DNA reads as TGTGCCAGCAGCAGGCCGGGTTTGAACGGAAACACCATATATTTT. V is TRBV7-2 and J is TRBJ1-3; no clear D. Germline V gene sequence: CDR1 SGHTA, CDR2 FQGNSA. This CDR3 spans 15 amino acids. With 5 bases removed from V and 4 bases from J, the gap between germline ends came to 15 bases. Filled out from reference TRBV7-2 and TRBJ1-3, the complete variable domain reads GAGVSQSPSNKVTEKGKDVELRCDPISGHTALYWYRQSLGQGLEFLIYFQGNSAPDKSGLPSDRFSAERTGGSVSTLTIQRTQQEDSAVYLCASSRPGLNGNTIYFGEGSWLTVV.